Included here is one T cell receptor beta chain sequence, with context. Its antigen is not identified. The authors obtained over 95% purity in all sorted populations. TCRB transcripts that were expressed got sequenced, as all of the isolated RNA had been reverse transcribed. Sequencing was performed with immunoSEQ multiplex PCR; in TCRdb, only in-frame clones are kept and a portion is missing. Among more than 12,000 clones listed, 55% to 70% were seen once. This entry belongs to a study of beta chain features in type 1 diabetes. Broader study findings: Cells carrying high TCR expression could end up over-represented when cDNA is sequenced. Reduced insertions and increased deletions marked VDJ junctions in type 1 diabetes patients. The study found moderately but significantly shorter TCRB CDR3s in all four CD4+ subsets of Type 1 diabetes patients.

The receptor comes from a woman aged 18-29 years with type 1 diabetes. The specimen was stem cell memory CD4+ T cells from blood.

The CDR3 protein is CASSLARGQENIQYF. CDR3 bases: TGTGCCAGCAGTCTAGCTCGGGGACAGGAAAACATTCAGTACTTC. The chain links TRBV11-3 to TRBJ2-4; TRBD1 matches at 8 bases. V dropped 6 bases and J dropped 5; count of bases not matched to a gene: 9. This CDR3 is built from 15 residues. Germline assignment: CDR1 SGHNT and CDR2 YENEEA. Supplemented by reference TRBV11-3 and TRBJ2-4, the full variable domain reads EAGVVQSPRYKIIEKKQPVAFWCNPISGHNTLYWYLQNLGQGPELLIRYENEEAVDDSQLPKDRFSAERLKGVDSTLKIQPAELGDSAVYLCASSLARGQENIQYFGAGTRLSVL.